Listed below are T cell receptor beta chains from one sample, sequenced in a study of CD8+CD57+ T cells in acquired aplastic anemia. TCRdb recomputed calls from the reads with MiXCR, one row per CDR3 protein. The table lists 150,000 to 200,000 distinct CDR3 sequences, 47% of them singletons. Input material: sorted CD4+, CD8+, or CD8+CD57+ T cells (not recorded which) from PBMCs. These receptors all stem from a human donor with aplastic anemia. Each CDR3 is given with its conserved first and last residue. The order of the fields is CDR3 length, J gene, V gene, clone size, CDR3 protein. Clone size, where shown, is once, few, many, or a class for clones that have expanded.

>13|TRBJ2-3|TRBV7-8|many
CASSLGRLDTQYF
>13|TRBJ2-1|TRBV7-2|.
CASSLAPYFEQFF
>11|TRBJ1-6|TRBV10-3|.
CAISRTGPLHF
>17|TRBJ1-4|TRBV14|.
CASSQDGGGRTVEKLFF
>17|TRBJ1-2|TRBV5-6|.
CASSLDVVQGRDYGYTF
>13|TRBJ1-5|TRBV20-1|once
CSARDEAGRLQHF
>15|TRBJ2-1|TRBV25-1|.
CASSEAGSSYNEQFF
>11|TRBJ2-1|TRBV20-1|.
CSARSENEQFF
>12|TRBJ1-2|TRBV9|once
CASSATGNGYTF
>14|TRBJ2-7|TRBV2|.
CASSEGQGGYEQYF
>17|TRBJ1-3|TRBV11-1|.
CASSVGQGEASGNTIYF
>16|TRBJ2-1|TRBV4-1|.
CASSHQTGSPYNEQFF
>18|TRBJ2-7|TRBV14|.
CASSQAKRGTGVSYEQYF
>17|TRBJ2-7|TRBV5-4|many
CASSLVKREPRSYEQYF
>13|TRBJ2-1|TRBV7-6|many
CASSLGDGDEQFF
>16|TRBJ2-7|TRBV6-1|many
CASSPGLAGVSYEQYF
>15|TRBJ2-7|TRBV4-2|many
CASSQGGTRTYEQYF
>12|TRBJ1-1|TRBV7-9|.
CASPSADTEAFF
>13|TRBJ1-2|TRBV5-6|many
CASSPLRRGGYTF
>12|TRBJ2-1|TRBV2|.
CASSEGVNEQFF
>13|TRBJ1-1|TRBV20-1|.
CSTTRLGNTEAFF
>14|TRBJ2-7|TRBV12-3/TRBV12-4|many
CASSLGQGINEQYF
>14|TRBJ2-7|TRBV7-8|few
CASSHGISVHEQYF
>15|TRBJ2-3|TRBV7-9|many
CASSPGILSTDTQYF